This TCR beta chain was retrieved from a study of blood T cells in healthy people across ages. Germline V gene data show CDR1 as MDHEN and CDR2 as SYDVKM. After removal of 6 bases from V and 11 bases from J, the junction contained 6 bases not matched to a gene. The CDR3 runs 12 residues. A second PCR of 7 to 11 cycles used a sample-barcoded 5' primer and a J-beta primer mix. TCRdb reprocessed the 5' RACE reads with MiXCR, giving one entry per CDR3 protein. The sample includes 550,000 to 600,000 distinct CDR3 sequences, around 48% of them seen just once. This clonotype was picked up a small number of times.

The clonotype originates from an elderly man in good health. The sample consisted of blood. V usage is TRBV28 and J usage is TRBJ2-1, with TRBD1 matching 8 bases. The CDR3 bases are TGTGCCAGCAGGTCGACAGGGGCGAAGCAGTTCTTC. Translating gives CASRSTGAKQFF.